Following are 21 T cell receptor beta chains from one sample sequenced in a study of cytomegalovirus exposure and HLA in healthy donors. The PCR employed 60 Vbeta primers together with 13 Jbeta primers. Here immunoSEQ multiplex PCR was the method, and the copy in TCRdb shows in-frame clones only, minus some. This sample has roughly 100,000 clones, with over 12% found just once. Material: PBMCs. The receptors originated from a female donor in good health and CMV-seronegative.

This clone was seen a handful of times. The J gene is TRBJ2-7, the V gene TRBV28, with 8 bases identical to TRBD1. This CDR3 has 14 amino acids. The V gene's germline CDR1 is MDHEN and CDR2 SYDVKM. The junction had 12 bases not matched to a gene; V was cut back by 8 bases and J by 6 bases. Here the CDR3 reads CASFRSDRGPEQYF. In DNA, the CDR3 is TGTGCCAGCTTCCGTAGCGACAGGGGTCCCGAGCAGTACTTC. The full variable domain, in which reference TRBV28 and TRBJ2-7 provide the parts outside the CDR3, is DVKVTQSSRYLVKRTGEKVFLECVQDMDHENMFWYRQDPGLGLRLIYFSYDVKMKEKGDIPEGYSVSREKKERFSLILESASTNQTSMYLCASFRSDRGPEQYFGPGTRLTVT.

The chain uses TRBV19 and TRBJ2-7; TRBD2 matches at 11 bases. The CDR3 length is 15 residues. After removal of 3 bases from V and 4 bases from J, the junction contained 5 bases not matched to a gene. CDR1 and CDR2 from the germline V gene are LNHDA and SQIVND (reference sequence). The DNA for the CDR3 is TGTGCCAGTAGTATTTCGGGACTAGCGGATTACGAGCAGTACTTC. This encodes CASSISGLADYEQYF.

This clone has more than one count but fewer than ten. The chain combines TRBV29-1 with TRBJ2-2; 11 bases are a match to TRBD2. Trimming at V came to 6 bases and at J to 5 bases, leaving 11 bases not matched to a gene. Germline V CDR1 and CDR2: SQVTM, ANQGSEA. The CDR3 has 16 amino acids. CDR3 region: CSVPALAGGRTGELFF. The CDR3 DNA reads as TGCAGCGTCCCTGCCCTAGCGGGAGGTAGGACCGGGGAGCTGTTTTTT.

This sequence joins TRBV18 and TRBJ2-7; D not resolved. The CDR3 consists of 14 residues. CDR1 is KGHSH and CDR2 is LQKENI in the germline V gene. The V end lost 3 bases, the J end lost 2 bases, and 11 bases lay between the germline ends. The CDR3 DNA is TGTGCCAGCTCACCGGCCGCGGTTACCTACGAGCAGTACTTC. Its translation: CASSPAAVTYEQYF.

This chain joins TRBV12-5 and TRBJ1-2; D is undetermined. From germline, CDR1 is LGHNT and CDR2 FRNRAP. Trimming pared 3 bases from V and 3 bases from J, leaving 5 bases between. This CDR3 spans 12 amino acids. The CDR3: CASGFSDYGYTF. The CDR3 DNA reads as TGTGCTAGTGGTTTTTCTGACTATGGCTACACCTTC. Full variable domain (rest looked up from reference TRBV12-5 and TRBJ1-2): DARVTQTPRHKVTEMGQEVTMRCQPILGHNTVFWYRQTMMQGLELLAYFRNRAPLDDSGMPKDRFSAEMPDATLATLKIQPSEPRDSAVYFCASGFSDYGYTFGSGTRLTVV.

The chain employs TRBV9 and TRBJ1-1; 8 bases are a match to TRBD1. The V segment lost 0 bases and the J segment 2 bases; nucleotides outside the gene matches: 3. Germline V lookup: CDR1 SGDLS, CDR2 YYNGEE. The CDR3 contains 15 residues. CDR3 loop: CASSVGTGKNTEAFF. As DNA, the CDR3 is TGTGCCAGCAGCGTAGGGACAGGGAAAAACACTGAAGCTTTCTTT.

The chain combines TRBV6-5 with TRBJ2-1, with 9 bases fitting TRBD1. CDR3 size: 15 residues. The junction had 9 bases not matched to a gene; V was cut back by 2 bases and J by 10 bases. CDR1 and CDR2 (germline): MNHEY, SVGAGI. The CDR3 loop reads CASSYGGTGTFEQFF. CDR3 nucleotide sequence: TGTGCCAGCAGTTACGGGGGGACAGGGACTTTCGAGCAGTTCTTC.

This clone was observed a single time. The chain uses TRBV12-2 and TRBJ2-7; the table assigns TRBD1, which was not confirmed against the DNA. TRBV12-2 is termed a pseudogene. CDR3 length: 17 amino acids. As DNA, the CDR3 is TGTGCAAGTCGCTTAGTTGGGGCGGCAGGGAAACGATACGAGCAGTACTTC. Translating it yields CASRLVGAAGKRYEQYF.

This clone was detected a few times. The CDR3, as DNA: TGTGCCAGTAGGGAACAGGGGGACTATGGCTACACCTTC. It codes for CASREQGDYGYTF. V is TRBV19 and J is TRBJ1-2; the match to TRBD1 covers 8 bases. Germline V gene lookup returns CDR1 LNHDA and CDR2 SQIVND (reference sequence). Trimming removed 6 bases from V and 3 bases from J; junction bases left unmatched: 3. The length of the CDR3 is 13 residues.

The CDR3: CASSEGTGTGELFF. The CDR3 DNA sequence: TGTGCCAGCAGCGAGGGGACAGGTACCGGGGAGCTGTTTTTT. The chain employs TRBV5-5 and TRBJ2-2, with TRBD1 matching over 8 bases. Germline trimming cut 4 bases from V and 5 bases from J; bases unmatched to any gene: 4. Germline V CDR1 and CDR2: SGHKS, YYEKEE (reference sequence). This CDR3 has 14 amino acids. Variable domain in full (rest from reference TRBV5-5 and TRBJ2-2): DAGVTQSPTHLIKTRGQQVTLRCSPISGHKSVSWYQQVLGQGPQFIFQYYEKEERGRGNFPDRFSARQFPNYSSELNVNALLLGDSALYLCASSEGTGTGELFFGEGSRLTVL.

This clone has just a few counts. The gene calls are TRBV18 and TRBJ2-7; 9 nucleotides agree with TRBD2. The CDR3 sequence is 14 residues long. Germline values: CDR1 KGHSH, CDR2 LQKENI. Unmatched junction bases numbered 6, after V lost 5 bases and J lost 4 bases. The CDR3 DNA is TGTGCCAGCTCATCAGGACTAGCGAAGTACGAGCAGTACTTC. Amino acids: CASSSGLAKYEQYF.

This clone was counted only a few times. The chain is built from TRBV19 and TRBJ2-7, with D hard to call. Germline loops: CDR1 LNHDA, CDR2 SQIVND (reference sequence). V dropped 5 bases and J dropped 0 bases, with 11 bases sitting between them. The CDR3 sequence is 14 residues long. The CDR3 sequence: CASSSQTLSYEQYF. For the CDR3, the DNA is TGTGCCAGTAGTTCTCAGACTCTCTCCTACGAGCAGTACTTC.

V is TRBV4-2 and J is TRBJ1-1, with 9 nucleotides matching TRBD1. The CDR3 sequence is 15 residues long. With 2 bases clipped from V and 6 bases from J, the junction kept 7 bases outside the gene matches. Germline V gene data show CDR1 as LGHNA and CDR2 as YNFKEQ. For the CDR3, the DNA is TGTGCCAGCAGCCAATTCAGGACAGGGGTTGCTGAAGCTTTCTTT. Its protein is CASSQFRTGVAEAFF.

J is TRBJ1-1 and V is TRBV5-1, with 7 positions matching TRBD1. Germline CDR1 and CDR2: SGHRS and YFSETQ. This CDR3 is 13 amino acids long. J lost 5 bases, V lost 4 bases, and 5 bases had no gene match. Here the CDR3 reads CASSVTGETEAFF. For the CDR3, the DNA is TGCGCCAGCAGCGTAACAGGGGAAACTGAAGCTTTCTTT.

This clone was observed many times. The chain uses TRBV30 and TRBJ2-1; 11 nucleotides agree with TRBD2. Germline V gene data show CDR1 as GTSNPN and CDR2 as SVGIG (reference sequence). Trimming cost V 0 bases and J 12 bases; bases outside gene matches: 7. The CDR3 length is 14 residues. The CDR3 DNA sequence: TGTGCCTGGAGTGTTGGGCTAGCGGGAGGAAGGCAGTTCTTC. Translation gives CAWSVGLAGGRQFF.

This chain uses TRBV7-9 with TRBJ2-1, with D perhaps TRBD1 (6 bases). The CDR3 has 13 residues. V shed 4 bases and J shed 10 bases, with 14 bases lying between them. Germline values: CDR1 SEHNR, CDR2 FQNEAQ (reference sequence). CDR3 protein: CASSSQTGTEQFF. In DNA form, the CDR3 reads TGTGCCAGCAGCTCGCAAACCGGGACAGAGCAGTTCTTC.

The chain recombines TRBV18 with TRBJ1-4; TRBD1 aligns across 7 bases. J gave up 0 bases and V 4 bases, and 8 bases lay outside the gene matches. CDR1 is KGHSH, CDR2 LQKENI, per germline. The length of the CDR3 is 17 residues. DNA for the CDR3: TGTGCCAGCTCACGTGTACAGGGGACCGCAACTAATGAAAAACTGTTTTTT. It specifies CASSRVQGTATNEKLFF.

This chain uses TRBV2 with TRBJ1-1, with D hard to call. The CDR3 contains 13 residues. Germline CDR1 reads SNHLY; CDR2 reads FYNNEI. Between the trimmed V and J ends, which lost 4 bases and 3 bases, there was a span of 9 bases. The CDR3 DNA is TGTGCCAGCAGTGTTGGCCCGTACACTGAAGCTTTCTTT. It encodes CASSVGPYTEAFF.

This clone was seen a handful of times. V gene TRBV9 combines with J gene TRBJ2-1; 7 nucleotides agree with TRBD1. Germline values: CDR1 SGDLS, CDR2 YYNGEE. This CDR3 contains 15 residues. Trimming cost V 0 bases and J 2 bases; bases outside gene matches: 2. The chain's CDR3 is CASSVGDRPYNEQFF. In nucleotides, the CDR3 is TGTGCCAGCAGCGTAGGGGACAGACCCTACAATGAGCAGTTCTTC. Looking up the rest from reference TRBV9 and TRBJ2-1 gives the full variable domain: DSGVTQTPKHLITATGQRVTLRCSPRSGDLSVYWYQQSLDQGLQFLIQYYNGEERAKGNILERFSAQQFPDLHSELNLSSLELGDSALYFCASSVGDRPYNEQFFGPGTRLTVL.

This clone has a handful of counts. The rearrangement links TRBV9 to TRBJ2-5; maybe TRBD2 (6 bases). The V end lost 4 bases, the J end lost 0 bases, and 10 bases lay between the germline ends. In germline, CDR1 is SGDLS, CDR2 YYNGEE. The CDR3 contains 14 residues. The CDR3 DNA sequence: TGTGCCAGCAGCCCCTGGGACTACCAAGAGACCCAGTACTTC. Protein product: CASSPWDYQETQYF.

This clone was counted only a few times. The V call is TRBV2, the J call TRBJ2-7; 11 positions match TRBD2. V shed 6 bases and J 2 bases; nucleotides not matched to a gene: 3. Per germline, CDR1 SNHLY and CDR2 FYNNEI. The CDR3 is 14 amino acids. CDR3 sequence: CASRLLAGAYEQYF. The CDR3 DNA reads TGTGCCAGCAGACTACTAGCGGGAGCCTACGAGCAGTACTTC. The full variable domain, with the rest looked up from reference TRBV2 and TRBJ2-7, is EPEVTQTPSHQVTQMGQEVILRCVPISNHLYFYWYRQILGQKVEFLVSFYNNEISEKSEIFDDQFSVERPDGSNFTLKIRSTKLEDSAMYFCASRLLAGAYEQYFGPGTRLTVT.